The rows below give T cell receptor beta chains drawn from one sample of a study of cytomegalovirus exposure and HLA in healthy donors. Repertoires were generated with immunoSEQ multiplex PCR, while TCRdb's copy carries only in-frame clones and drops some. Of approximately 290,000 clones detected, 80% appear once; the ten largest clones hold about 0.3%. Sequenced: PBMCs. The receptor source for this set is a girl aged 2 to 9 in good health and CMV-seronegative. Each CDR3 is given with its conserved first and last residue. D genes are given only for firm matches. Expanded clones get a size class; other rows say once, few or many, or leave the size out.

TRBJ2-7,TRBD1,TRBV5-1,15,.,TGCGCCAGCAGCCCGAAGGACAGGGGACCCTACGAGCAGTACTTC,CASSPKDRGPYEQYF
TRBJ1-5,.,TRBV10-3,15,.,TGTGCCACCTCGCGGTTAGGGGTTAGCAATCAGCCCCAGCATTTT,CATSRLGVSNQPQHF
TRBJ1-2,TRBD1,TRBV30,14,.,TGTGCCTGGAGTGTACTCGGGACAGGGTATGGCTACACCTTC,CAWSVLGTGYGYTF
TRBJ1-5,.,TRBV6-5,15,.,TGTGCCAGCAGTTACTCAGGACAGAGCAATCAGCCCCAGCATTTT,CASSYSGQSNQPQHF
TRBJ2-2,TRBD1,TRBV11-2,16,.,TGTGCCAGCAGCCACCCTTGGACAGGGGGCTCCGGGGAGCTGTTTTTT,CASSHPWTGGSGELFF
TRBJ2-7,TRBD2,TRBV7-3,16,once,TGTGCCAGCAGTTCCATGACTAGCGGACCGTTATACGAGCAGTACTTC,CASSSMTSGPLYEQYF
TRBJ2-1,.,TRBV6-6,16,.,TGTGCCAGCAGTTACTCCGCGTCCCCCCTTTACAATGAGCAGTTCTTC,CASSYSASPLYNEQFF
TRBJ1-1,.,TRBV5-5,12,.,TGTGCCAGCAGCTACTGGGACTTCGAAGCTTTCTTT,CASSYWDFEAFF
TRBJ2-7,TRBD2,TRBV10-3,16,.,TGTGCCATCAGTGCCGCGGGGGGATCGACCTTCACCGAGCAGTACTTC,CAISAAGGSTFTEQYF
TRBJ2-1,TRBD1,TRBV6-6,16,.,TGTGCCAGCAGTCCCGTGGACAGGGCTGCCTACAATGAGCAGTTCTTC,CASSPVDRAAYNEQFF
TRBJ2-7,TRBD2,TRBV11-3,15,.,TGTGCCAGCAGCATCAGCGGGGGGGCTGTATACGAGCAGTACTTC,CASSISGGAVYEQYF
TRBJ2-3,TRBD1,TRBV13,16,.,TGTGCCAGCAGCTTAGGCAGGGGGCGCTTTTCAGATACGCAGTATTTT,CASSLGRGRFSDTQYF
TRBJ1-1,TRBD1,TRBV28,14,.,TGTGCCAGCAGTATACCGGCGGGACAGGGTAAAGCTTTCTTT,CASSIPAGQGKAFF
TRBJ1-2,TRBD1,TRBV29-1,12,.,TGCAGCGTTGAGGGACAGGGGGCCGGCTACACCTTC,CSVEGQGAGYTF
TRBJ2-1,TRBD2,TRBV7-3,18,once,TGTGCCAGCAGCTCCCGGTCCAGGCGGGGGGGACCTTACAATGAGCAGTTCTTC,CASSSRSRRGGPYNEQFF
TRBJ1-5,.,TRBV19,16,.,TGTGCCAGTATCAGTGACCTCCACTATAGCAATCAGCCCCAGCATTTT,CASISDLHYSNQPQHF
TRBJ2-1,TRBD2,TRBV27,18,few,TGTGCCAGCAGTTTACTCCAAACCTTAGCGGGAGAGGGTGATGAGCAGTTCTTC,CASSLLQTLAGEGDEQFF
TRBJ2-1,TRBD2,TRBV19,19,.,TGTGCCAGTAGTGCTTCGTTGGGGAGGGCGGGGAGCTCCTACAATGAGCAGTTCTTC,CASSASLGRAGSSYNEQFF
TRBJ1-1,TRBD1,TRBV27,14,.,TGTGCCAGCAGTGCTAGAGCCGGGACAGGGGAAGCTTTCTTT,CASSARAGTGEAFF
TRBJ2-7,TRBD2,TRBV5-1,14,.,TGCGCCAGCAGCTTTAGGGGAGGGTACTACGAGCAGTACTTC,CASSFRGGYYEQYF
TRBJ1-3,.,TRBV6-5,14,.,TGTGCCAGCAGTTACTCCGGGGTTGGAAACACCATATATTTT,CASSYSGVGNTIYF
TRBJ2-1,TRBD2,TRBV7-9,16,.,TGTGCCAGCAGATCCATTAGGACTAGCGTCTACAATGAGCAGTTCTTC,CASRSIRTSVYNEQFF
TRBJ2-4,.,TRBV6-5,12,.,TGTGCCAGCAGTTACTCAGGGGGCATTCAGTACTTC,CASSYSGGIQYF
TRBJ1-3,.,TRBV11-2,17,.,TGTGCCAGCACTCTCTCCGGGACACAGATCTCTGGAAACACCATATATTTT,CASTLSGTQISGNTIYF
TRBJ2-7,.,TRBV29-1,12,few,TGCAGCGTTGAGGACAACTCCTACGAGCAGTACTTC,CSVEDNSYEQYF
TRBJ2-3,TRBD2,TRBV6-1,16,.,TGTGCCAGCAGTGACCGGACTAGCGGGGGGGTAGATACGCAGTATTTT,CASSDRTSGGVDTQYF
TRBJ1-2,.,TRBV20-1,11,.,TGCAGTGCCCTTTTGGGGGCAAGCTACACCTTC,CSALLGASYTF
TRBJ2-5,TRBD2,TRBV5-1,13,few,TGCGCCAGCAGCTTCGGGACTAGTAAGACCCAGTACTTC,CASSFGTSKTQYF
TRBJ2-7,.,TRBV7-6,15,once,TGTGCCAGCAGCTTATCCGGGTTCTCGAGGGCCGAGCAGTACTTC,CASSLSGFSRAEQYF
TRBJ2-7,TRBD2,TRBV16,19,.,TGTGCCAGCAGCCAATCGTCCGGACTAGCGGGAGAGTCCCGCTACGAGCAGTACTTC,CASSQSSGLAGESRYEQYF
TRBJ2-3,TRBD2,TRBV4-1,17,.,TGCGCCAGCAGCCAAGAGCTAGCGGCGGTTAGCACAGATACGCAGTATTTT,CASSQELAAVSTDTQYF
TRBJ2-7,.,TRBV13,13,.,TGTGCCAGCAGCTCTGGGCCAACCTACGAGCAGTACTTC,CASSSGPTYEQYF
TRBJ2-3,TRBD2,TRBV11-2,19,few,TGTGCCAGCAGCCCCCGTCCTAGCGGGGGGGTGACCGGCACAGATACGCAGTATTTT,CASSPRPSGGVTGTDTQYF
TRBJ1-2,.,TRBV5-1,13,.,TGCGCCAGCAGCGACCCGGAGGGCTATGGCTACACCTTC,CASSDPEGYGYTF
TRBJ2-7,TRBD1,TRBV5-1,17,.,TGCGCCAGCAGCCTGTACTTCACAGGGGGATCTGTCTACGAGCAGTACTTC,CASSLYFTGGSVYEQYF
TRBJ1-3,.,TRBV7-9,13,once,TGTGCCAGCAGCTTTATGAGTGGAAACACCATATATTTT,CASSFMSGNTIYF